Described below is a single T cell receptor (beta chain) sequence and its context. The antigen is unknown. Treatment of all HIV participants took place in the United States. The ends were cut back, 7 bases at V and 1 base at J, with 18 bases in the middle. CDR3 length: 15 residues. CDR1 SQVTM and CDR2 ANQGSEA come from the germline V gene. This specimen belongs to a study of long-term antiretroviral therapy in people with HIV. The assay, immunoSEQ v3.0, was run at survey level. Data came from immunoSEQ multiplex PCR; TCRdb stores just in-frame clones and leaves some out. Seen here are about 24,000 clones, over 80% observed once, and the top ten hold over 13%. Overall study findings and caveats: It was not possible to obtain data on ART adherence, viral resistance or therapy changes.

This specimen consisted of unsorted PBMCs, obtained around 4.1 years after starting antiretroviral therapy. The receptor was derived from a man between 25 and 39 years old with HIV. The chain combines TRBV29-1 with TRBJ2-3; unclear D gene. For the CDR3, the DNA is TGCAGCGCCCACCTGTCCTTTTCGCGCACAGATACGCAGTATTTT. This encodes CSAHLSFSRTDTQYF.